These 9 T cell receptor beta chains came from one sample sequenced in a study of T-cell memory formation after mild COVID-19. Using its own MiXCR run on the 5' RACE reads, TCRdb lists one record per CDR3 protein. The repertoire consists of about 270,000 distinct CDR3 sequences, with roughly 16% occurring once and the leading ten covering roughly 25%. Sequencing input: PBMCs or a T cell subset sorted from them (not recorded which). These receptors were collected from a man aged 18-30 years who had mild COVID-19 (a few samples of this study predate the infection). Cell type and time point are not known.

This rearrangement joins TRBV2 to TRBJ2-1; D is ambiguous. CDR3 size: 13 residues. Trimming took off 6 bases at V and 6 bases at J, with 12 bases between the two ends. CDR1 and CDR2 from the germline V gene are SNHLY and FYNNEI. CDR3: CASSARMANEQFF. CDR3 nucleotides: TGTGCCAGCAGCGCTAGAATGGCCAATGAGCAGTTCTTC.

The sample holds a few counts of this clonotype. The chain is built from TRBV29-1 and TRBJ2-7; tentatively, D is TRBD1 (5 bases). Germline V lookup: CDR1 SQVTM, CDR2 ANQGSEA. V was shortened by 8 bases and J by 0 bases, with 14 bases between the two germline ends. The CDR3 contains 13 residues. For the CDR3, the DNA is TGCAGCACTCAGGGTGGCAACTCCTACGAGCAGTACTTC. It codes for CSTQGGNSYEQYF.

The CDR3 spells CASTPLGTRSRTQYF. The CDR3 coding sequence is TGTGCCAGCACCCCCCTGGGGACGAGATCCAGGACGCAGTATTTT. This chain links TRBV7-6 with TRBJ2-3, with D possibly being TRBD1 or TRBD2 (5 bases each). There are 15 residues in the CDR3. Per germline, CDR1 SGHVS and CDR2 FNYEAQ. The V gene lost 7 bases and the J gene lost 9 bases, with 23 bases spanning the gap. The full variable domain, with the rest looked up from reference TRBV7-6 and TRBJ2-3, is GAGVSQSPRYKVTKRGQDVALRCDPISGHVSLYWYRQALGQGPEFLTYFNYEAQQDKSGLPNDRFSAERPEGSISTLTIQRTEQRDSAMYRCASTPLGTRSRTQYFGPGTRLTVL.

This clonotype has a handful of counts. The chain recombines TRBV5-1 with TRBJ1-6, with no clear D. Germline values: CDR1 SGHRS, CDR2 YFSETQ. Between the trimmed V and J ends, which lost 0 bases and 7 bases, there was a span of 11 bases. The CDR3 is made up of 15 amino acids. CDR3 sequence: CASSLEGFYNSPLHF. The DNA for the CDR3 is TGCGCCAGCAGCTTGGAAGGGTTTTACAATTCACCCCTCCACTTT.

This clonotype occurred many times. This chain links TRBV6-6 with TRBJ2-3; D is unclear. V was pared by 4 bases and J by 2 bases, with 10 bases between. In germline, CDR1 is MNHNY, CDR2 SVGAGI (reference sequence). The CDR3 sequence is 14 residues long. The CDR3 reads CASSLASPTDTQYF. The CDR3 region has the DNA TGTGCCAGCAGTTTGGCCTCTCCCACAGATACGCAGTATTTT.

In DNA form, the CDR3 reads TGCGCCAGCAGGCAGTTGGTCCAGGAGACCCAGTACTTC. Translation gives CASRQLVQETQYF. The J gene is TRBJ2-5, the V gene TRBV5-1; no clear D gene. The germline CDR1 and CDR2 sequences are SGHRS and YFSETQ. The CDR3 is made up of 13 amino acids. V lost 5 bases, J lost 5 bases, and 13 bases lay in between.

This clonotype was seen at least ten times. The chain recombines TRBV7-2 with TRBJ2-5; D not certain. CDR3 size: 14 residues. V shed 5 bases and J shed 1 base, with 11 bases lying between them. Germline lookup yields CDR1 SGHTA and CDR2 FQGNSA. The CDR3 loop reads CASSQRWSQETQYF. In DNA, the CDR3 is TGTGCCAGCAGCCAGAGGTGGTCCCAAGAGACCCAGTACTTC. Supplemented by reference TRBV7-2 and TRBJ2-5, the full variable domain reads GAGVSQSPSNKVTEKGKDVELRCDPISGHTALYWYRQSLGQGLEFLIYFQGNSAPDKSGLPSDRFSAERTGGSVSTLTIQRTQQEDSAVYLCASSQRWSQETQYFGPGTRLLVL.

This chain joins TRBV20-1 and TRBJ2-4; D may be TRBD1 or TRBD2 (6 bases each). With 3 bases removed from V and 1 base from J, the gap between germline ends came to 10 bases. The CDR3 length is 14 residues. Germline-derived CDR1 and CDR2 are DFQATT and SNEGSKA (reference sequence). CDR3 coding DNA: TGCAGTGCTAGTTCGGGGGCCGCCAAAAACATTCAGTACTTC. Translation gives CSASSGAAKNIQYF.

This clonotype was seen repeatedly, ten times or more. The chain carries TRBV7-2 and TRBJ2-1, with D possibly being TRBD1 (7 bases). Trimming stripped 2 bases from V and 5 bases from J, with 13 bases between. From germline, CDR1 is SGHTA and CDR2 FQGNSA. This CDR3 region has 15 residues. CDR3 nucleotides: TGTGCCAGCAGCTTAACCAGGGGGGCAGACAATGAGCAGTTCTTC. Protein: CASSLTRGADNEQFF.